This is a list of T cell receptor beta chains from one sample in a study of radiotherapy plus CTLA-4 blockade in lung cancer. Generated by immunoSEQ multiplex PCR, the TCRdb table keeps only in-frame clones and is missing some. The data contain about 53,000 clones, roughly 81% of them singletons. The source material was peripheral blood, sampled from a patient treated with radiotherapy plus ipilimumab. The origin of the receptors is a human donor with non-small cell lung cancer whose response to radiotherapy plus ipilimumab could not be evaluated. The conserved cysteine and the conserved F or W are not part of the CDR3 here. Fields, in order: J gene, V gene, CDR3 protein.

J: TRBJ2-5; V: TRBV2; CDR3: ASRQGPGETQY
J: TRBJ2-3; V: TRBV28; CDR3: ASKGQGTDTQY
J: TRBJ2-1; V: TRBV18; CDR3: ASSQLAGDWNEQF
J: TRBJ1-1; V: TRBV6-5; CDR3: ASSYSPLAAEAF
J: TRBJ2-1; V: TRBV7-9; CDR3: ASSVGLAGALRGYNEQF
J: TRBJ2-1; V: TRBV28; CDR3: ASSWAHNEQF
J: TRBJ2-7; V: TRBV11-2; CDR3: ASSLDRGPGGIYEQY
J: TRBJ2-1; V: TRBV11-3; CDR3: ASSLVPGVGGEQF
J: TRBJ1-5; V: TRBV9; CDR3: ASSAGGQGVDQPQH
J: TRBJ1-2; V: TRBV6-4; CDR3: ASIWARDRTNYGYT
J: TRBJ2-7; V: TRBV6-1; CDR3: ASSDIYEQY
J: TRBJ1-2; V: TRBV4-3; CDR3: ASSQEGQGERGYT
J: TRBJ1-1; V: TRBV2; CDR3: ASSVQREAF
J: TRBJ1-1; V: TRBV25-1; CDR3: ASGPMNTEAF
J: TRBJ2-7; V: TRBV29-1; CDR3: SARTGWYEQY
J: TRBJ2-7; V: TRBV4-3; CDR3: ASSQDNAELYEQY
J: TRBJ2-7; V: TRBV7-9; CDR3: ASSLNRGSIYEQY
J: TRBJ1-5; V: TRBV19; CDR3: ASSILQGANNQPQH
J: TRBJ2-3; V: TRBV5-1; CDR3: ASSAGTTGGDTQY
J: TRBJ1-1; V: TRBV6-1; CDR3: ASRTGFGITEAF
J: TRBJ1-1; V: TRBV19; CDR3: ANSITGARADTEAF
J: TRBJ1-2; V: TRBV6-6; CDR3: ASSYSAGTQRGYT
J: TRBJ2-1; V: TRBV2; CDR3: ASRGGRGAGTSGNEQF
J: TRBJ2-1; V: TRBV11-3; CDR3: ASSSGLAGYNEQF
J: TRBJ1-2; V: TRBV6-5; CDR3: ASSYRGQGYGYT
J: TRBJ2-5; V: TRBV7-3; CDR3: ASSLKGGTSGATQY
J: TRBJ2-5; V: TRBV11-3; CDR3: ASSLAGPKETQY
J: TRBJ1-5; V: TRBV6-1; CDR3: ASSERDRAGNQPQH
J: TRBJ2-4; V: TRBV9; CDR3: ASSPSGSGDIQY
J: TRBJ2-3; V: TRBV9; CDR3: ASSPQGSGRAADTQY
J: TRBJ2-5; V: TRBV10-2; CDR3: ASSELGRGSQETQY
J: TRBJ2-1; V: TRBV5-4; CDR3: ASSIPGLEGVNEQF
J: TRBJ2-2; V: TRBV11-3; CDR3: ASSFRGQTGELF
J: TRBJ2-5; V: TRBV9; CDR3: ASSVGDIQETQY
J: TRBJ2-7; V: TRBV7-2; CDR3: ASSLRVQYEQY
J: TRBJ1-1; V: TRBV7-9; CDR3: ASSLAGRHNTEAF
J: TRBJ2-7; V: TRBV27; CDR3: ASQTGLSSYEQY
J: TRBJ2-7; V: TRBV9; CDR3: ASSPQGGTSSYEQY
J: TRBJ2-1; V: TRBV7-2; CDR3: ASSLVGGGLYNEQF
J: TRBJ2-3; V: TRBV5-1; CDR3: ASSPLAGVDTQY
J: TRBJ2-2; V: TRBV9; CDR3: ASSHTRAGVSNTGELF
J: TRBJ1-2; V: TRBV28; CDR3: ASSLRAGGSSYGYT
J: TRBJ2-1; V: TRBV2; CDR3: ASSRGTSGRGNEQF
J: TRBJ2-4; V: TRBV28; CDR3: ASSPGLAGRLAKNIQY
J: TRBJ1-1; V: TRBV12-5; CDR3: ASGLESNTEAF
J: TRBJ1-2; V: TRBV7-9; CDR3: ASSLVVTGQQGYT
J: TRBJ2-7; V: TRBV6-5; CDR3: ASSYGTGSSYEQY
J: TRBJ1-3; V: TRBV18; CDR3: ASSPLESGSGNTIY
J: TRBJ1-4; V: TRBV18; CDR3: ASSPDTATNEKLF
J: TRBJ1-4; V: TRBV5-3; CDR3: ARSLCSGTGKEKLF
J: TRBJ2-6; V: TRBV6-1; CDR3: ASSGGDGANVLT
J: TRBJ1-2; V: TRBV5-6; CDR3: ASSGGLTGLNGYT
J: TRBJ1-5; V: TRBV27; CDR3: ASSLSAGNNSNQPQH
J: TRBJ2-3; V: TRBV7-2; CDR3: ASSLGLAGADTQY
J: TRBJ2-5; V: TRBV19; CDR3: ASRGDRGQETQY